This TCR beta chain was sequenced during a study of blood T cell repertoires in COVID-19. With V trimmed by 6 bases and J by 4 bases, 9 bases remained unmatched. The germline CDR1 and CDR2 sequences are LNHDA and SQIVND (reference sequence). The CDR3 consists of 15 residues. As processed by the authors: Quantification of nucleated cells was approximated via reference gene primer amplification. Method: immunoSEQ multiplex PCR; TCRdb's copy keeps in-frame clones and lacks some. V and J calls and clone size are given by that table; D and trimming were obtained from the DNA. The sample has about 130,000 clones, about 88% seen once; the top ten hold about 4.5%. Patients in Seattle were enrolled during active infection, then followed longitudinally.

Sequences were obtained from peripheral blood. The receptor's source is a man aged 55 to 70 with COVID-19, enrolled during active disease. The chain employs TRBV19 and TRBJ1-1; TRBD1 matches at 9 bases. The CDR3 loop reads CASSFDDRGSTEAFF. CDR3 coding DNA: TGTGCCAGTAGCTTCGACGACAGGGGGAGCACTGAAGCTTTCTTT. The entire variable domain, with the rest obtained from reference TRBV19 and TRBJ1-1, is as follows: DGGITQSPKYLFRKEGQNVTLSCEQNLNHDAMYWYRQDPGQGLRLIYYSQIVNDFQKGDIAEGYSVSREKKESFPLTVTSAQKNPTAFYLCASSFDDRGSTEAFFGQGTRLTVV.